These 13 T cell receptor beta chains share one sample of origin, sequenced in a study of blood T cell repertoires in COVID-19. The repertoire was sequenced with immunoSEQ multiplex PCR; TCRdb's copy has only in-frame clones and lacks some. The sample holds under 300,000 clones; around 87% are singletons and the top ten take 1.5% to 2%. Sequencing was carried out using PBMCs or T cells enriched from blood (not recorded which). These receptors originate from a woman aged 45-59 years who had recovered from COVID-19.

The chain has TRBV11-2 and TRBJ2-5, with D perhaps matching TRBD1 (6 bases). This CDR3 spans 15 amino acids. Trimming shortened V by 5 bases and J by 1 base, and 14 bases separated the two germline ends. Germline values: CDR1 SGHAT, CDR2 FQNNGV. In nucleotides, the CDR3 is TGTGCCAGCAGCCTTTCAGGGACAATCCAAGAGACCCAGTACTTC. This codes for CASSLSGTIQETQYF.

The V gene is TRBV28, the J gene TRBJ1-5, with a tentative D call TRBD1 (6 bases). Per germline, CDR1 MDHEN and CDR2 SYDVKM. This CDR3 spans 14 amino acids. The ends were cut back, 5 bases at V and 4 bases at J, with 12 bases in the middle. The CDR3 coding sequence is TGTGCCAGCAGTGGGACATTGGTGAATCAGCCCCAGCATTTT. This gives the protein CASSGTLVNQPQHF. The full variable domain, in which reference TRBV28 and TRBJ1-5 provide the parts outside the CDR3, is DVKVTQSSRYLVKRTGEKVFLECVQDMDHENMFWYRQDPGLGLRLIYFSYDVKMKEKGDIPEGYSVSREKKERFSLILESASTNQTSMYLCASSGTLVNQPQHFGDGTRLSIL.

V and J are TRBV19 and TRBJ1-2, with 8 nucleotides matching TRBD1. The trim removed 9 bases at V and 0 bases at J, leaving 9 bases unmatched. CDR3 length equals 15 residues. Looked up from germline, CDR1 is LNHDA and CDR2 is SQIVND (reference sequence). The CDR3 DNA sequence: TGTGCCAGCCAGACAGGGGCCCAGGCTAACTATGGCTACACCTTC. This gives the protein CASQTGAQANYGYTF.

V gene TRBV6-1 combines with J gene TRBJ1-1; 10 bases are shared with TRBD1. The CDR3 extends over 18 amino acids. Germline lookup yields CDR1 MNHNS and CDR2 SASEGT. J gave up 1 base and V 4 bases, and 12 bases lay outside the gene matches. CDR3 loop: CASSGSGQGGRPNTEAFF. The CDR3 region has the DNA TGTGCCAGCAGTGGGTCAGGACAGGGGGGAAGACCGAACACTGAAGCTTTCTTT.

V and J are TRBV9 and TRBJ1-1; 7 bases match TRBD1. Germline trimming cut 4 bases from V and 3 bases from J; bases unmatched to any gene: 9. This CDR3 region has 15 residues. Germline loops: CDR1 SGDLS, CDR2 YYNGEE. CDR3 DNA: TGTGCCAGCAGCCATGCGACAGGGCCGGACACTGAAGCTTTCTTT. Residues: CASSHATGPDTEAFF.

The V call is TRBV5-1, the J call TRBJ2-1; 7 bases agree with TRBD2. V lost 6 bases to trimming and J lost 3 bases; unmatched junction nucleotides: 9. This CDR3 has 15 residues. CDR1 is SGHRS and CDR2 is YFSETQ in the germline V gene. Here the CDR3 reads CASTTVAGDYNEQFF. In DNA, the CDR3 is TGCGCCAGCACCACGGTGGCGGGAGACTACAATGAGCAGTTCTTC.

The V and J genes are TRBV4-1 and TRBJ1-1, with D perhaps matching TRBD1 (6 bases). The CDR3 loop spans 15 amino acids. The V end was cut by 0 bases, the J end by 5 bases, with 13 bases between. Germline lookup yields CDR1 MGHRA and CDR2 YSYEKL. The CDR3 nucleotides read TGCGCCAGCAGCCAAGATCAAGGACAGCCAACTGAAGCTTTCTTT. Its translation: CASSQDQGQPTEAFF.

This clone has just a few counts. This sequence joins TRBV10-3 and TRBJ2-1; 9 nucleotides match TRBD2. Trimming cost V 3 bases and J 2 bases; bases outside gene matches: 2. The CDR3 sequence is 15 residues long. The germline CDR1 and CDR2 sequences are ENHRY and SYGVKD. CDR3 amino acids: CAISEPSGTYNEQFF. The CDR3 DNA follows: TGTGCCATCAGTGAACCTAGCGGGACCTACAATGAGCAGTTCTTC.

This clone was found a few times. This chain uses TRBV7-9 with TRBJ2-7; the D gene is possibly TRBD2 (5 bases). The CDR3 has 12 amino acids. V lost 7 bases and J lost 6, with 13 bases in between. In germline, CDR1 is SEHNR, CDR2 FQNEAQ (reference sequence). CDR3 region: CASTRSDFEQYF. The DNA for the CDR3 is TGTGCCAGCACCCGATCGGACTTCGAGCAGTACTTC. Together with reference TRBV7-9 and TRBJ2-7, the CDR3 gives the full variable domain: DTGVSQNPRHKITKRGQNVTFRCDPISEHNRLYWYRQTLGQGPEFLTYFQNEAQLEKSRLLSDRFSAERPKGSFSTLEIQRTEQGDSAMYLCASTRSDFEQYFGPGTRLTVT.

The chain carries TRBV2 and TRBJ2-4, with TRBD2 matching over 8 bases. Per germline, CDR1 SNHLY and CDR2 FYNNEI. The junction had 6 bases not matched to a gene; V was cut back by 10 bases and J by 1 base. The CDR3 is 14 residues long. The CDR3: CATSSGSAKNIQYF. The CDR3 nucleotides are TGTGCCACTTCGAGCGGGAGTGCCAAAAACATTCAGTACTTC.

The V gene is TRBV7-9, the J gene TRBJ1-2; no clear D gene. The CDR3 contains 12 residues. V was trimmed by 0 bases and J by 5 bases, leaving 4 bases between them. Germline V lookup: CDR1 SEHNR, CDR2 FQNEAQ (reference sequence). CDR3 residues: CASSLAPYGYTF. The CDR3 DNA reads as TGTGCCAGCAGCTTAGCCCCTTATGGCTACACCTTC.

The chain joins TRBV12-3 or TRBV12-4 to TRBJ2-7, with D perhaps matching TRBD1 (6 bases). Deletions cut 6 bases from V and 2 bases from J, with 11 bases between. The CDR3 has 13 amino acids. CDR3 nucleotides: TGTGCCAGCAGGGGCAGGGGCACCTACGAGCAGTACTTC. Its protein product is CASRGRGTYEQYF.

The gene calls are TRBV29-1 and TRBJ2-1; TRBD2 matches at 11 bases. The trim removed 6 bases at V and 1 base at J, leaving 11 bases unmatched. This CDR3 spans 17 amino acids. Germline V gene lookup returns CDR1 SQVTM and CDR2 ANQGSEA. CDR3 protein: CSVSPRTSGLSYNEQFF. CDR3 nucleotide sequence: TGCAGCGTATCCCCACGGACTAGCGGGCTTTCCTACAATGAGCAGTTCTTC.